The present entry profiles one TCR beta chain with its context. The sample is drawn from a study of blood T cell repertoires in COVID-19. Study context: Material from acute and convalescent COVID-19 was sourced from the United States, Italy and Spain.

In the original processing: Researchers report that nucleated cell counts were estimated from reference gene primer amplification. Here immunoSEQ multiplex PCR was the method, and the copy in TCRdb shows in-frame clones only, minus some. V and J calls and clone size are given by that table; D and trimming were obtained from the DNA. Of about 310,000 clones listed, approximately 85% are singletons. The CDR3 consists of 16 residues. Trimming shortened V by 1 base and J by 4 bases, and 13 bases separated the two germline ends. Germline V gives CDR1 SEHNR, CDR2 FQNEAQ (reference sequence). The chain couples TRBV7-9 to TRBJ2-2; D is unclear. Material: PBMCs or T cells enriched from blood (not recorded which). The sequence came from a man aged 30-40 years who had recovered from COVID-19. The CDR3 bases are TGTGCCAGCAGCTTAGAATTTCTAGGCGGCACCGGGGAGCTGTTTTTT. Residues: CASSLEFLGGTGELFF.